This passage covers 4 T cell receptor beta chains from one sample sequenced in a study of shared clonotypes between healthy human individuals. Assay: immunoSEQ multiplex PCR; the TCRdb copy retains only in-frame clones and omits some. Of about 1 million clones listed, around 78% are singletons. The specimen sequenced was memory CD4+ T cells from PBMCs. Subset denoted: CD45RA-negative fraction. Receptor source: a man younger than 35 in good health. Some clones in this sample may be carry-over from other donors' samples.

This clone has only a few counts. V and J are TRBV28 and TRBJ1-1, with D perhaps matching TRBD1 (5 bases). Trimming removed 5 bases at V and 5 bases at J, with 15 bases between. Germline V CDR1 and CDR2: MDHEN, SYDVKM. The CDR3 spans 14 residues. The CDR3 nucleotides read TGTGCCAGCAGTGCCCCGGGGCGAGGGACTGAAGCTTTCTTT. Translating gives CASSAPGRGTEAFF.

The chain couples TRBV7-2 to TRBJ2-1; D gene unclear. The length of the CDR3 is 14 residues. Germline V gene sequence: CDR1 SGHTA, CDR2 FQGNSA. V dropped 1 base and J dropped 4 bases, with 8 bases sitting between them. CDR3 nucleotide sequence: TGTGCCAGCAGCTTAGAGATAGTTTACAATGAGCAGTTCTTC. Residues: CASSLEIVYNEQFF.

This chain joins TRBV2 and TRBJ2-7; 11 bases match TRBD2. The CDR3 totals 13 residues. The J segment lost 6 bases and the V segment lost 7 bases, leaving 5 bases of the junction unmatched. Germline V lookup: CDR1 SNHLY, CDR2 FYNNEI. Here the CDR3 DNA reads TGTGCCAGCACGACTAGCGGGATCTTCGAGCAGTACTTC. Translation: CASTTSGIFEQYF.

This chain links TRBV28 with TRBJ2-7; D is perhaps TRBD2 (5 bases). The V end was cut by 7 bases, the J end by 0 bases, with 16 bases between. The CDR3 is made up of 15 amino acids. The germline V gene encodes CDR1 MDHEN and CDR2 SYDVKM. The CDR3 loop reads CASTPDSQHSYEQYF. CDR3 nucleotide sequence: TGTGCCAGCACCCCGGACTCCCAGCACTCCTACGAGCAGTACTTC.